The clone carrying this T cell receptor beta chain was recorded a few times. Its cognate antigen is unknown. These data belong to a study of T cells after yellow fever vaccination. Trimming took 3 bases from V and 3 from J, leaving 17 bases between them. Germline V gene sequence: CDR1 SQVTM, CDR2 ANQGSEA. This CDR3 is 16 amino acids long. Overall study results and limits: After the booster, 96% of CD4 and roughly nine tenths of CD8 primary-response clones were re-detected. Contaminating bulk clonotypes could be abundant in FACS-sorted repertoires.

5'RACE template switching produced TCR cDNA carrying a universal primer site and UMIs. TCRdb reprocessed the 5' RACE reads with MiXCR, giving one entry per CDR3 protein. This sample has about 210,000 distinct CDR3 sequences, with roughly 6.2% found just once. The receptor was isolated from a man under 40 who received the YFV17D yellow fever vaccine. V gene TRBV29-1 combines with J gene TRBJ2-2; possibly TRBD1 or TRBD2 for D (5 bases each). The starting material was CD4+ T cells sorted from PBMCs, obtained on the day of the yellow fever booster vaccination. The CDR3 here is CSVEGVGLGDTGELFF. CDR3 bases: TGCAGCGTTGAGGGAGTGGGGCTGGGGGACACCGGGGAGCTGTTTTTT.